Below are 18 T cell receptor beta chains sequenced from a single sample in a study of blood T cell repertoires in COVID-19. Sequencing used immunoSEQ multiplex PCR; TCRdb keeps in-frame clones, though not all of them. The sample yields 380,000 or so clones, over 75% seen once. What was sequenced was PBMCs or T cells enriched from blood (not recorded which). These receptors all stem from a young man who had recovered from COVID-19.

The chain is built from TRBV25-1 and TRBJ1-5; D not resolved. V dropped 4 bases and J dropped 9 bases, with 13 bases sitting between them. Germline V gene data show CDR1 as MGHDK and CDR2 as SYGVNS. The CDR3 sequence is 13 residues long. The CDR3 nucleotides are TGTGCCAGCAGTGGGGATAGCCGGGGGCCCCAGCATTTT. Translation: CASSGDSRGPQHF.

On this clone: The junction departs from germline at one end; a sequencing error may be responsible. The gene calls are TRBV3-1 (or the pseudogene TRBV3-2) and TRBJ2-5; perhaps TRBD2 as D (7 bases). Per germline, CDR1 LGHDT and CDR2 YNNKEL (reference sequence). This CDR3 has 12 amino acids. The CDR3 coding sequence is TGTGCCAGCAGCCAAGATGCGGGGGCCTCTGACTTC. Encoded protein: CASSQDAGASDF.

The rearrangement links TRBV29-1 to TRBJ2-7; 11 bases line up with TRBD1. This CDR3 is 14 amino acids long. Germline CDR1 reads SQVTM; CDR2 reads ANQGSEA. Losses at the gene ends were 3 bases for V and 0 bases for J; bases not matched to a gene: 1. This CDR3 is CSVDGTGGSYEQYF. The CDR3 DNA follows: TGCAGCGTTGATGGGACAGGGGGCTCCTACGAGCAGTACTTC.

The chain is built from TRBV19 and TRBJ1-1; D remains ambiguous. The CDR3 length is 15 residues. The germline V gene encodes CDR1 LNHDA and CDR2 SQIVND (reference sequence). Trimming removed 3 bases from V and 0 bases from J, with 11 bases in between. CDR3 in DNA: TGTGCCAGTAGTATTGGTGCCGGTTTGAACACTGAAGCTTTCTTT. Translating gives CASSIGAGLNTEAFF.

This clone was picked up one time. This chain joins TRBV7-2 and TRBJ2-7; 8 nucleotides agree with TRBD2. In germline, CDR1 is SGHTA, CDR2 FQGNSA. The CDR3 is 15 amino acids. V was pared by 2 bases and J by 2 bases, with 5 bases of the junction left unmatched. CDR3 coding DNA: TGTGCCAGCAGCTTAACGGCCGGGGGGGCCTACGAGCAGTACTTC. Its translation: CASSLTAGGAYEQYF. The full variable domain, its missing parts supplied by reference TRBV7-2 and TRBJ2-7, is GAGVSQSPSNKVTEKGKDVELRCDPISGHTALYWYRQSLGQGLEFLIYFQGNSAPDKSGLPSDRFSAERTGGSVSTLTIQRTQQEDSAVYLCASSLTAGGAYEQYFGPGTRLTVT.

The chain couples TRBV5-1 to TRBJ1-1; 8 bases are shared with TRBD1. This CDR3 comprises 14 residues. CDR1 SGHRS and CDR2 YFSETQ come from the germline V gene. Trimming removed 4 bases from V and 6 bases from J; junction bases left unmatched: 8. The CDR3 region is CASSPGQGRAEAFF. The CDR3 DNA reads as TGCGCCAGCAGCCCAGGACAGGGAAGGGCTGAAGCTTTCTTT.

This chain links TRBV27 with TRBJ2-3, with 7 bases matching TRBD2. Germline V gives CDR1 MNHEY, CDR2 SMNVEV (reference sequence). With 4 bases clipped from V and 0 bases from J, the junction kept 4 bases outside the gene matches. The CDR3 covers 15 residues. The CDR3 DNA is TGTGCCAGCAGTTCGGGGGGACTGAGCACAGATACGCAGTATTTT. It specifies CASSSGGLSTDTQYF.

This clone showed up just once. J is TRBJ2-2 and V is TRBV7-6, with D possibly TRBD1 on 6 matching bases. V was pared by 5 bases and J by 4 bases, with 17 bases between. CDR1 is SGHVS and CDR2 is FNYEAQ in the germline V gene. This CDR3 is 16 amino acids long. CDR3 nucleotide sequence: TGTGCCAGCAGCCCCTCGGGCACAGGGCCCACCGGGGAGCTGTTTTTT. This encodes CASSPSGTGPTGELFF.

The chain combines TRBV7-2 with TRBJ1-5; D call uncertain. This CDR3 region has 17 residues. The V end was cut by 1 base, the J end by 0 bases, with 13 bases between. Germline lookup yields CDR1 SGHTA and CDR2 FQGNSA. The CDR3 region is CASSLGRTSYSNQPQHF. As DNA, the CDR3 is TGTGCCAGCAGCTTAGGCAGAACGTCTTATAGCAATCAGCCCCAGCATTTT.

CDR3 nucleotides: TGTGCCAGCAGCCCGGGACAGATGAACACTGAAGCTTTCTTT. This encodes CASSPGQMNTEAFF. The chain carries TRBV25-1 and TRBJ1-1, with TRBD1 matching 7 bases. The V and J ends lost 6 bases and 0 bases, in that order; junction bases with no gene match: 4. CDR1 MGHDK and CDR2 SYGVNS come from the germline V gene. The CDR3 runs to 14 residues.

This chain links TRBV7-9 with TRBJ1-6; D gene unclear. The germline CDR1 and CDR2 sequences are SEHNR and FQNEAQ (reference sequence). V was shortened by 4 bases and J by 6 bases, with 13 bases between the two germline ends. The CDR3 is 15 residues long. CDR3 nucleotides: TGTGCCAGCAGCTCAACTCCCTCCGGTAATTCACCCCTCCACTTT. Its translation is CASSSTPSGNSPLHF. The full variable domain, rest sourced from reference TRBV7-9 and TRBJ1-6, is DTGVSQNPRHKITKRGQNVTFRCDPISEHNRLYWYRQTLGQGPEFLTYFQNEAQLEKSRLLSDRFSAERPKGSFSTLEIQRTEQGDSAMYLCASSSTPSGNSPLHFGNGTRLTVT.

The gene calls are TRBV4-1 and TRBJ2-2; D remains unclear. The V end lost 0 bases, the J end lost 7 bases, and 6 bases lay between the germline ends. Germline CDR1 MGHRA, CDR2 YSYEKL. The CDR3 sequence is 13 residues long. CDR3 in DNA: TGCGCCAGCAGCCAAGAGGCAATCGGGGAGCTGTTTTTT. Its translation is CASSQEAIGELFF.

This clone appeared a few times. The chain links TRBV5-1 to TRBJ1-4; D unclear. Germline lookup yields CDR1 SGHRS and CDR2 YFSETQ. V shed 0 bases and J shed 0 bases, with 6 bases lying between them. This CDR3 region has 15 residues. The CDR3: CASSLVAPTNEKLFF. DNA of the CDR3: TGCGCCAGCAGCTTGGTGGCACCAACTAATGAAAAACTGTTTTTT.

The chain combines TRBV5-4 with TRBJ1-1; weak D call: TRBD1 (6 bases). CDR3 size: 15 residues. Germline loops: CDR1 SGHNT, CDR2 YYREEE (reference sequence). Trimming pared 1 base from V and 0 bases from J, leaving 10 bases between. As DNA, the CDR3 is TGTGCCAGCAGCTTGTTACAGGGCCTGAACACTGAAGCTTTCTTT. It specifies CASSLLQGLNTEAFF.

The J gene is TRBJ2-5, the V gene TRBV5-1; TRBD2 aligns across 9 bases. The germline V gene has CDR1 SGHRS and CDR2 YFSETQ. J lost 5 bases, V lost 0 bases, and 8 bases had no gene match. This CDR3 is built from 16 residues. CDR3: CASSLGSGGSLETQYF. For the CDR3, the DNA is TGCGCCAGCAGCTTGGGCAGCGGGGGGAGTCTGGAGACCCAGTACTTC.

The chain couples TRBV9 to TRBJ2-2, with 7 bases fitting TRBD2. Losses at the gene ends were 5 bases for V and 3 bases for J; bases not matched to a gene: 7. The germline V gene encodes CDR1 SGDLS and CDR2 YYNGEE. The length of the CDR3 is 15 residues. The CDR3 region is CASSRGEADTGELFF. The CDR3 DNA is TGTGCCAGCAGTCGGGGGGAGGCGGACACCGGGGAGCTGTTTTTT.

V is TRBV10-3 and J is TRBJ1-2, with 10 bases fitting TRBD1. The CDR3 sequence is 16 residues long. The V and J ends lost 0 bases and 4 bases, in that order; junction bases with no gene match: 5. Germline V CDR1 and CDR2: ENHRY, SYGVKD. The CDR3 nucleotides read TGTGCCATCAGTGAGTCGGGGACAGGGGTGAGCTATGGCTACACCTTC. Translating gives CAISESGTGVSYGYTF.

V and J are TRBV4-3 and TRBJ2-3; 8 positions match TRBD2. Germline V lookup: CDR1 LGHNA, CDR2 YSLEER. Unmatched junction bases numbered 11, after V lost 0 bases and J lost 0 bases. The CDR3 consists of 19 residues. The CDR3 DNA reads as TGCGCCAGCAGCCAAGAACGTGCGGGGGGACTACTAAGCACAGATACGCAGTATTTT. This encodes CASSQERAGGLLSTDTQYF.